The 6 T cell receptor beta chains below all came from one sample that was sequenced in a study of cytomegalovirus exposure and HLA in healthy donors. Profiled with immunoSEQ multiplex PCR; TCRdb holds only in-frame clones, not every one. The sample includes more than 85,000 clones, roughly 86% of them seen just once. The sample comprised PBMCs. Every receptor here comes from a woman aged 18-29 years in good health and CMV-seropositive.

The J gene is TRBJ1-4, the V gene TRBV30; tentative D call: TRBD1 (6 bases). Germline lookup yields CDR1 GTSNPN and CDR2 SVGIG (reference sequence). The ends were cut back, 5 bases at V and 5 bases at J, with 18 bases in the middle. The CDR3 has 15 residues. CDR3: CAWGRGGAVNEKLFF. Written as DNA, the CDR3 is TGTGCCTGGGGCCGGGGGGGGGCGGTGAATGAAAAACTGTTTTTT.

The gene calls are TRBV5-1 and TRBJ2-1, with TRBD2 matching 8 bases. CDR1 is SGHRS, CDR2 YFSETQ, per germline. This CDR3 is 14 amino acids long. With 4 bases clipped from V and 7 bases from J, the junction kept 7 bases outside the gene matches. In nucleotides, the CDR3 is TGCGCCAGCAGCCCGGGGGGACTAGTAAATGAGCAGTTCTTC. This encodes CASSPGGLVNEQFF.

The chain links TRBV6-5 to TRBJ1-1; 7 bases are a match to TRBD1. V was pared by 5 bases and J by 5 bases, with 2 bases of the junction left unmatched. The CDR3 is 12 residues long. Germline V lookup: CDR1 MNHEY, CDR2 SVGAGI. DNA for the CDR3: TGTGCCAGCAGTAGGGGGCCTACTGAAGCTTTCTTT. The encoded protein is CASSRGPTEAFF.

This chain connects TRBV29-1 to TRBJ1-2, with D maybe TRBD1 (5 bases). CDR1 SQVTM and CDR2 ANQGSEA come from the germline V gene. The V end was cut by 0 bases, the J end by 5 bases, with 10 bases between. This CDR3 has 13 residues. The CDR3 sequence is CSVEEAGKYGYTF. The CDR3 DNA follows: TGCAGCGTTGAAGAGGCAGGGAAATATGGCTACACCTTC.

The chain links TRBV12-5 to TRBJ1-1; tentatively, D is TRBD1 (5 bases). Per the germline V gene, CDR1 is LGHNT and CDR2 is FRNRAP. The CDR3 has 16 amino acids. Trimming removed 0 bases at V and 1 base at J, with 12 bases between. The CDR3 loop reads CASGLVVGGENTEAFF. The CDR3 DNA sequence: TGTGCTAGTGGTTTGGTAGTCGGAGGGGAGAACACTGAAGCTTTCTTT. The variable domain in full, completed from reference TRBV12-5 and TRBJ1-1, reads DARVTQTPRHKVTEMGQEVTMRCQPILGHNTVFWYRQTMMQGLELLAYFRNRAPLDDSGMPKDRFSAEMPDATLATLKIQPSEPRDSAVYFCASGLVVGGENTEAFFGQGTRLTVV.

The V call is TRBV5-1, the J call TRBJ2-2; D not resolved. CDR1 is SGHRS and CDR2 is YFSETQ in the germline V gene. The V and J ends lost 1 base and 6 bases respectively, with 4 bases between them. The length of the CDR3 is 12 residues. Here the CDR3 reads CASSLSAGELFF. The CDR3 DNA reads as TGCGCCAGCAGCTTGTCGGCCGGGGAGCTGTTTTTT.